This paragraph reports one T cell receptor beta chain. The data derive from a study of shared clonotypes between healthy human individuals. The J segment lost 5 bases and the V segment lost 3 bases, leaving 6 bases of the junction unmatched. The CDR3 extends over 14 amino acids. In germline, CDR1 is KGHSH, CDR2 LQKENI. For every subset, genomic DNA was evenly distributed across several immunoSEQ plates. This table comes from immunoSEQ multiplex PCR, and its TCRdb copy is limited to in-frame clones, with some not included. The sample has fewer than 500,000 clones, 60% to 80% seen once. The receptor's source is a woman aged 40 to 55 in good health. Some clones in this sample may be carry-over from other donors' samples. Source material: PBMCs. The genes are TRBV18 and TRBJ2-7; TRBD1 matches at 8 bases. The CDR3 nucleotides read TGTGCCAGCTCACCGGACAGGGCTAAAGACGAGCAGTACTTC. Protein product: CASSPDRAKDEQYF.